Listed below are T cell receptor beta chains from one sample, sequenced in a study of blood T cell repertoires in COVID-19. Libraries were prepared by immunoSEQ multiplex PCR; TCRdb keeps only in-frame clonotypes and omits some of them. The data contain approximately 150,000 clones, 65% to 80% of them seen just once; the ten biggest clones take up less than 5.5%. Sequences were obtained from peripheral blood. These receptors were obtained from a man aged 60 to 69 with acute or convalescent COVID-19. Both conserved end residues are trimmed from each CDR3.

J: TRBJ2-5; V: TRBV5-1; CDR3: ASSLARGQRIQETQY
J: TRBJ1-2; V: TRBV2; CDR3: ASTMDRGGFSGYT
J: TRBJ2-7; V: TRBV7-9; CDR3: ASSPREGPGHEQY
J: TRBJ2-7; V: TRBV5-6; CDR3: ASSLTGIYEQY
J: TRBJ1-2; V: TRBV9; CDR3: ASSVVPLSGTANYGYT
J: TRBJ1-3; V: TRBV7-6; CDR3: ASSPQSGGSGNTIY
J: TRBJ2-5; V: TRBV2; CDR3: ASSDGLAGGGTETQY
J: TRBJ2-2; V: TRBV30; CDR3: AWSVPYTGELF
J: TRBJ2-4; V: TRBV5-1; CDR3: ASSLTSLDIQY
J: TRBJ2-3; V: TRBV24-1; CDR3: ATSDASGRGTDTQY
J: TRBJ2-7; V: TRBV28; CDR3: ASSISYEQY
J: TRBJ1-1; V: TRBV6-5; CDR3: ASSYQGDTEAF
J: TRBJ2-1; V: TRBV10-2; CDR3: ASSEIELYNEQF
J: TRBJ2-7; V: TRBV7-2; CDR3: ASSLQGALSYEQY
J: TRBJ2-7; V: TRBV7-2; CDR3: ASSKTGNGEQY
J: TRBJ2-3; V: TRBV28; CDR3: ASRTGGGDTQY
J: TRBJ2-7; V: TRBV5-5; CDR3: ASSPKVRDYYSYEQY
J: TRBJ2-5; V: TRBV6-5; CDR3: ASSYSRDSQETQY
J: TRBJ1-1; V: TRBV6-5; CDR3: ASSYRGDTEAF
J: TRBJ1-5; V: TRBV2; CDR3: ASNRDRNSNQPQH
J: TRBJ2-5; V: TRBV19; CDR3: ASSIRAGGKETQY
J: TRBJ2-1; V: TRBV18; CDR3: ASSPSLAGALNEQF
J: TRBJ2-3; V: TRBV27; CDR3: ASSRPQGDTQY
J: TRBJ1-2; V: TRBV3-1/TRBV3-2; CDR3: ASSQSDRDYGYT
J: TRBJ2-2; V: TRBV11-2; CDR3: ASSGTGGTGELF
J: TRBJ2-2; V: TRBV7-6; CDR3: ASSPSGRAITGELF
J: TRBJ1-2; V: TRBV19; CDR3: ASSMWARNYGYT
J: TRBJ2-7; V: TRBV3-1/TRBV3-2; CDR3: ASSGRGRASYEQY
J: TRBJ1-2; V: TRBV7-9; CDR3: ASSRQGYGYT
J: TRBJ1-4; V: TRBV5-1; CDR3: ASSLGAATNEKLF
J: TRBJ1-1; V: TRBV5-6; CDR3: ASSLVGTGVNTEAF
J: TRBJ2-3; V: TRBV2; CDR3: ASSISAASTDTQY
J: TRBJ2-4; V: TRBV25-1; CDR3: ASSNEGAENIQY
J: TRBJ1-6; V: TRBV6-1; CDR3: ASSEVAGYNSPLH
J: TRBJ2-7; V: TRBV18; CDR3: ASSPPFAGGYEQY
J: TRBJ2-5; V: TRBV5-1; CDR3: ASSLAGETQY